At least ten counts were recorded for the clone carrying this TCR beta chain. The CDR3 sequence is 14 residues long. V was cut by 3 bases and J by 4 bases, with 14 bases left in between. CDR1 is DFQATT, CDR2 SNEGSKA, per germline (reference sequence). TCRdb reprocessed the 5' RACE reads via MiXCR and lists one record per CDR3 protein. Of 75,000 to 90,000 distinct CDR3 sequences detected, approximately 10% appear once; the ten largest clones hold about 1.8%. This entry belongs to a study of neurological immune-mediated disorders. This TCR was sampled from a man aged 40-49 years in good health. Material for sequencing was PBMCs. V is TRBV20-1 and J is TRBJ2-3; D is possibly TRBD2 (6 bases). The CDR3 nucleotides read TGCAGTGCTAGCGGGAGCGCCGAGGCAGATACGCAGTATTTT. Translation: CSASGSAEADTQYF.